Sequencing of this T cell receptor beta chain was carried out in a study of blood T cell repertoires in COVID-19. The overall study: Samples of COVID-19 (acute and convalescent) were obtained from the United States, Italy and Spain.

Data came from immunoSEQ multiplex PCR; TCRdb stores just in-frame clones and leaves some out. Of a few hundred thousand clones in the sample, around 88% were seen once. V lost 5 bases and J 3 bases, leaving 8 bases between the germline ends. There are 13 residues in the CDR3. In germline, CDR1 is SGHAT, CDR2 FQNNGV. This TCR came from a woman younger than 45 who had recovered from COVID-19. Sequencing input: peripheral blood. The chain links TRBV11-2 to TRBJ1-5; D unclear. CDR3 nucleotides: TGTGCCAGCAGCGTTACAGACAATCAGCCCCAGCATTTT. Residues: CASSVTDNQPQHF. The whole variable domain, filled in from reference TRBV11-2 and TRBJ1-5, reads EAGVAQSPRYKIIEKRQSVAFWCNPISGHATLYWYQQILGQGPKLLIQFQNNGVVDDSQLPKDRFSAERLKGVDSTLKIQPAKLEDSAVYLCASSVTDNQPQHFGDGTRLSIL.